Following are 12 T cell receptor beta chains from one sample sequenced in a study of patients and donors after allogeneic stem cell transplantation. TCRdb reanalysed the RT-PCR reads using MiXCR and keeps one entry per CDR3 protein. The sample gives some 200,000 distinct CDR3 sequences, more than 35% of which show up once; 33% is in the top ten. The source material was blood, either unsorted or a sorted T cell fraction (not recorded which). These receptors came from a human donor who was either an allogeneic HSCT recipient or a stem cell or donor lymphocyte infusion donor (not recorded which). It is not recorded whose cells these are; they may come from a transplant donor.

The rearrangement joins TRBV12-3 or TRBV12-4 to TRBJ1-4; 8 bases are a match to TRBD1. The CDR3 consists of 15 residues. The junction had 10 bases not matched to a gene; V was cut back by 6 bases and J by 7 bases. The CDR3 region has the DNA TGTGCCAGCAGGATTACAGGGGGTTTAGGTGAAAAACTGTTTTTT. Residues: CASRITGGLGEKLFF.

The chain recombines TRBV12-3 or TRBV12-4 with TRBJ2-3; 9 positions agree with TRBD1. Unmatched junction bases numbered 13, after V lost 6 bases and J lost 3 bases. The CDR3 is made up of 17 amino acids. DNA for the CDR3: TGTGCCAGCAGCCCGCCCCGGGACAGGGACGAGACAGATACGCAGTATTTT. Translated, it gives CASSPPRDRDETDTQYF.

The chain carries TRBV7-2 and TRBJ1-4; 7 bases agree with TRBD1. The ends lost 5 bases at V and 2 bases at J; junction bases unmatched: 5. Germline-derived CDR1 and CDR2 are SGHTA and FQGNSA. CDR3 length equals 15 residues. CDR3 sequence: CASSTSGGTNEKLFF. In DNA form, the CDR3 reads TGTGCCAGCAGCACATCAGGGGGGACTAATGAAAAACTGTTTTTT.

The chain joins TRBV20-1 to TRBJ1-3, with D tentatively TRBD1 (6 bases). Looked up from germline, CDR1 is DFQATT and CDR2 is SNEGSKA (reference sequence). The V and J ends lost 4 bases and 0 bases respectively, with 10 bases between them. The CDR3 sequence is 14 residues long. The CDR3 DNA reads TGCAGTGCTACCCGGGACAACTCTGGAAACACCATATATTTT. Translation gives CSATRDNSGNTIYF.

The J gene is TRBJ1-1, the V gene TRBV27; 8 nucleotides align to TRBD1. This CDR3 is 14 amino acids long. V dropped 2 bases and J dropped 3; count of bases not matched to a gene: 2. Per germline, CDR1 MNHEY and CDR2 SMNVEV (reference sequence). The CDR3 here is CASSLQGAHTEAFF. As DNA, the CDR3 is TGTGCCAGCAGTTTACAGGGGGCGCACACTGAAGCTTTCTTT.

This clonotype was observed a few times. The genes are TRBV4-3 and TRBJ2-1; perhaps D is TRBD1 or TRBD2 (7 bases each). The V end lost 0 bases, the J end lost 7 bases, and 10 bases lay between the germline ends. Germline V gives CDR1 LGHNA, CDR2 YSLEER. There are 14 residues in the CDR3. Written as DNA, the CDR3 is TGCGCCAGCAGCCAAGACAGGGGGGGAAATGAGCAGTTCTTC. It codes for CASSQDRGGNEQFF.

This clonotype was seen only once. The chain recombines TRBV2 with TRBJ2-4, with D tentatively TRBD2 (6 bases). Germline values: CDR1 SNHLY, CDR2 FYNNEI. The CDR3 is 14 amino acids. Trimming stripped 7 bases from V and 1 base from J, with 11 bases between. In DNA form, the CDR3 reads TGTGCCAGCACCCCGGGAGACGCCAAAAACATTCAGTACTTC. Translated, it gives CASTPGDAKNIQYF. The complete variable domain, with remaining parts taken from reference TRBV2 and TRBJ2-4, reads EPEVTQTPSHQVTQMGQEVILRCVPISNHLYFYWYRQILGQKVEFLVSFYNNEISEKSEIFDDQFSVERPDGSNFTLKIRSTKLEDSAMYFCASTPGDAKNIQYFGAGTRLSVL.

The V and J genes are TRBV30 and TRBJ1-2; D gene uncertain. The CDR3 runs 13 residues. Germline values: CDR1 GTSNPN, CDR2 SVGIG (reference sequence). V was clipped by 2 bases and J by 6 bases, with 13 bases between them. CDR3 nucleotides: TGTGCCTGGAGTTTCACCACTTTGGATGGCTACACCTTC. This translates into CAWSFTTLDGYTF.

The genes are TRBV6-5 and TRBJ1-2, with 8 bases matching TRBD1. The V gene end was trimmed by 6 bases and the J gene end by 8 bases; junction bases not matched to a gene: 8. In germline, CDR1 is MNHEY, CDR2 SVGAGI. This CDR3 is built from 13 residues. The CDR3: CASSRDRGGGYTF. In DNA, the CDR3 is TGTGCCAGCAGCCGAGACAGGGGTGGCGGCTACACCTTC.

This clonotype appeared a few times. In DNA form, the CDR3 reads TGTGCCAGCAGTTCCCACAGAGGCTCTGGAAACACCATATATTTT. This translates into CASSSHRGSGNTIYF. The chain recombines TRBV12-3 or TRBV12-4 with TRBJ1-3; the D is unclear. V dropped 4 bases and J dropped 0 bases, with 10 bases sitting between them. This CDR3 is built from 15 residues.

The J gene is TRBJ2-7, the V gene TRBV12-3 or TRBV12-4; 7 bases fit TRBD1. The CDR3 sequence is 12 residues long. V dropped 5 bases and J dropped 3; count of bases not matched to a gene: 1. The CDR3 bases are TGTGCCAGCAGTGGGACAGTCTACGAGCAGTACTTC. Residues: CASSGTVYEQYF.

This chain links TRBV29-1 with TRBJ2-1, with 7 nucleotides matching TRBD2. V shed 2 bases, J shed 4 bases, and the junction held 2 bases outside the gene matches. The CDR3 contains 13 residues. Germline V CDR1 and CDR2: SQVTM, ANQGSEA. The CDR3 DNA sequence: TGCAGCGTTGAACTAGCGGCGTACAATGAGCAGTTCTTC. It yields the protein CSVELAAYNEQFF.